This is a list of T cell receptor beta chains from one sample in a study of blood T cell repertoires in COVID-19. The protocol was immunoSEQ multiplex PCR, while the TCRdb copy is restricted to in-frame clones and leaves out a portion. The sample includes about 120,000 clones, roughly nine tenths seen only once; the top ten take around a quarter. Sequencing was carried out using peripheral blood. Receptor source: a man in his 70s with active or convalescent COVID-19. The CDR3 runs from the conserved cysteine through the conserved F or W. D genes are given only for firm matches. Size is omitted from some rows. Given values are once, few, many or a class for expanded clones.

j_call,d_call,v_call,clone_size,cdr3_aa,cdr3_nt
TRBJ2-7,TRBD1,TRBV7-6,once,CASSLGQGLSYEQYF,TGTGCCAGCAGCTTAGGACAGGGATTATCCTACGAGCAGTACTTC
TRBJ1-6,TRBD1,TRBV7-2,few,CASSQRRQGDSPLHF,TGTGCCAGCAGCCAGCGCAGACAGGGTGATTCACCCCTCCACTTT
TRBJ2-3,TRBD1,TRBV5-1,-,CASSLDGQGSDTQYF,TGCGCCAGCAGCTTGGATGGACAGGGTTCAGATACGCAGTATTTT
TRBJ2-1,-,TRBV4-2,medium-sized,CASSQERGMVYNEQFF,TGTGCCAGCAGCCAAGAAAGGGGTATGGTGTACAATGAGCAGTTCTTC
TRBJ2-7,-,TRBV19,-,CASSITGSSHEQYF,TGTGCCAGTAGTATTACCGGGAGCTCCCACGAGCAGTACTTC
TRBJ2-5,-,TRBV19,-,CASSSGGWTDQETQYF,TGTGCCAGTAGTTCCGGCGGCTGGACAGACCAAGAGACCCAGTACTTC
TRBJ2-1,TRBD2,TRBV5-1,-,CASSPGLAGGAGNEQFF,TGCGCCAGCAGCCCTGGACTAGCGGGAGGGGCCGGAAATGAGCAGTTCTTC
TRBJ2-7,TRBD2,TRBV28,-,CASSLLGSGSSYEQYF,TGTGCCAGCAGTTTATTAGGTAGCGGGTCCTCCTACGAGCAGTACTTC
TRBJ1-3,-,TRBV27,once,CASSLQGSNTIYF,TGTGCCAGCAGTCTCCAGGGTTCAAACACCATATATTTT
TRBJ2-2,-,TRBV10-1,-,CASSVEGSGELFF,TGCGCCAGCAGTGTGGAGGGATCCGGGGAGCTGTTTTTT
TRBJ2-7,TRBD1,TRBV28,-,CASSKQGATTYEQYF,TGTGCCAGCAGTAAACAGGGGGCTACAACCTACGAGCAGTACTTC
TRBJ2-5,-,TRBV6-5,-,CASLADGETQYF,TGTGCCAGTCTGGCGGATGGAGAGACCCAGTACTTC
TRBJ1-5,TRBD1,TRBV28,-,CASNRQGANNQPQHF,TGTGCCAGCAACCGACAGGGGGCAAACAATCAGCCCCAGCATTTT
TRBJ2-1,-,TRBV29-1,-,CSVASGAVLNNEQFF,TGCAGCGTTGCTTCGGGAGCAGTCCTAAACAATGAGCAGTTCTTC
TRBJ2-7,TRBD1,TRBV5-4,-,CASSRGQGGYEQYF,TGTGCCAGCAGCCGGGGACAGGGGGGGTACGAGCAGTACTTC
TRBJ2-1,TRBD2,TRBV6-5,-,CASTVSSGIYNEQFF,TGTGCCAGCACGGTTTCTAGCGGAATCTACAATGAGCAGTTCTTC
TRBJ1-5,TRBD1,TRBV28,-,CASWTGNSNQPQHF,TGTGCCAGCTGGACAGGGAATAGCAATCAGCCCCAGCATTTT
TRBJ2-7,-,TRBV5-6,-,CASISQQGSSPYEQYF,TGTGCCAGCATCTCCCAACAGGGCTCCTCTCCCTACGAGCAGTACTTC
TRBJ2-1,-,TRBV6-4,-,CATRRGSYNEQFF,TGTGCCACTCGGAGGGGCTCCTACAATGAGCAGTTCTTC
TRBJ2-2,TRBD2,TRBV5-6,-,CASSFGTRNTGELFF,TGTGCCAGCAGCTTTGGGACTAGGAACACCGGGGAGCTGTTTTTT
TRBJ2-1,-,TRBV19,-,CASSITPGRSHLYEQFF,TGTGCCAGTAGCATCACACCAGGGCGGAGCCATTTGTATGAGCAGTTCTTC
TRBJ2-7,-,TRBV6-5,-,CAWGPRTRSYEQYF,TGTGCCTGGGGCCCTAGGACGAGATCCTACGAGCAGTACTTC
TRBJ2-2,-,TRBV18,-,CASSLTNGGLNTGELFF,TGTGCCAGCTCACTTACCAATGGCGGGTTAAACACCGGGGAGCTGTTTTTT
TRBJ1-2,-,TRBV2,-,CASSEELNIGGYTF,TGTGCCAGCAGCGAAGAACTAAACATCGGAGGCTACACCTTC
TRBJ1-1,-,TRBV6-5,-,CASRPGMNTEAFF,TGTGCCAGCAGGCCCGGGATGAACACTGAAGCTTTCTTT
TRBJ1-1,-,TRBV4-2,-,CASSQEGLNTEAFF,TGTGCCAGCAGCCAAGAGGGCCTGAACACTGAAGCTTTCTTT
TRBJ1-2,TRBD1,TRBV2,-,CASSRGQGYGYTF,TGTGCCAGCAGTCGGGGACAGGGTTATGGCTACACCTTC
TRBJ1-6,-,TRBV28,-,CASSPGLSYNSPLHF,TGTGCCAGCAGTCCGGGATTAAGCTATAATTCACCCCTCCACTTT
TRBJ2-3,TRBD2,TRBV9,-,CASSASGRGTDTQYF,TGTGCCAGCAGCGCTAGCGGGAGGGGCACAGATACGCAGTATTTT
TRBJ2-7,-,TRBV10-3,once,CAISESTRAVEQYF,TGTGCCATCAGTGAGTCAACTAGAGCGGTCGAGCAGTACTTC
TRBJ1-5,-,TRBV28,-,CASRPQVEPQHF,TGTGCCAGCAGGCCTCAGGTGGAGCCCCAGCATTTT
TRBJ2-7,-,TRBV5-6,-,CASSFRLVSSYEQYF,TGTGCCAGCAGCTTCCGCTTAGTGAGCTCCTACGAGCAGTACTTC
TRBJ1-2,-,TRBV19,-,CASSIQGGGYTF,TGTGCCAGTAGTATCCAGGGTGGCGGCTACACCTTC
TRBJ2-7,TRBD1,TRBV14,-,CASSQGQGVEQYF,TGTGCCAGCAGCCAGGGACAGGGGGTCGAGCAGTACTTC
TRBJ1-1,-,TRBV10-3,-,CAISETPGGAGNTEAFF,TGTGCCATCAGTGAGACGCCTGGGGGGGCGGGGAACACTGAAGCTTTCTTT
TRBJ2-7,TRBD2,TRBV19,-,CASRGGLAGGYEQYF,TGTGCCAGTAGGGGGGGACTAGCGGGAGGCTACGAGCAGTACTTC
TRBJ1-4,TRBD1,TRBV5-1,-,CASSSVKDRGGEKLFF,TGCGCCAGCAGCTCAGTTAAAGACAGGGGAGGCGAAAAACTGTTTTTT
TRBJ1-2,TRBD1,TRBV28,once,CASSLGTGNYGYTF,TGTGCCAGCAGTTTAGGGACAGGGAACTATGGCTACACCTTC
TRBJ2-2,TRBD2,TRBV3-1/TRBV3-2,few,CASSQSGSGIGELFF,TGTGCCAGCAGCCAAAGCGGGAGTGGTATCGGGGAGCTGTTTTTT
TRBJ2-1,TRBD2,TRBV5-1,-,CASSLEGSGTSYNEQFF,TGCGCCAGCAGTCTGGAGGGAAGCGGGACCTCCTACAATGAGCAGTTCTTC
TRBJ2-2,TRBD2,TRBV2,-,CASALAGGGTGELFF,TGTGCCAGCGCGCTAGCGGGAGGTGGCACCGGGGAGCTGTTTTTT
TRBJ2-5,TRBD2,TRBV5-1,-,CASSPFLAGGLQETQYF,TGCGCCAGCAGCCCCTTTTTAGCGGGAGGTCTCCAAGAGACCCAGTACTTC
TRBJ2-1,TRBD2,TRBV9,-,CASSPHSGSLYNEQFF,TGTGCCAGCAGCCCTCATAGCGGGAGTCTCTACAATGAGCAGTTCTTC
TRBJ2-7,TRBD1,TRBV7-9,-,CASSPEDRVLEQYF,TGTGCCAGCAGCCCGGAGGACAGGGTTCTCGAGCAGTACTTC
TRBJ2-1,TRBD2,TRBV28,-,CASSLLSSGSPFSYNEQFF,TGTGCCAGCAGTTTGCTATCGAGCGGGAGTCCTTTCTCCTACAATGAGCAGTTCTTC
TRBJ1-2,-,TRBV29-1,-,CSVWSLDGYTF,TGCAGCGTCTGGAGTCTGGATGGCTACACCTTC
TRBJ2-1,TRBD2,TRBV7-2,-,CASSLEGLVYNEQFF,TGTGCCAGCAGCTTAGAAGGACTAGTGTACAATGAGCAGTTCTTC
TRBJ1-5,TRBD1,TRBV5-1,-,CASSLGQGNSNQPQHF,TGCGCCAGCAGCTTGGGACAGGGAAATAGCAATCAGCCCCAGCATTTT